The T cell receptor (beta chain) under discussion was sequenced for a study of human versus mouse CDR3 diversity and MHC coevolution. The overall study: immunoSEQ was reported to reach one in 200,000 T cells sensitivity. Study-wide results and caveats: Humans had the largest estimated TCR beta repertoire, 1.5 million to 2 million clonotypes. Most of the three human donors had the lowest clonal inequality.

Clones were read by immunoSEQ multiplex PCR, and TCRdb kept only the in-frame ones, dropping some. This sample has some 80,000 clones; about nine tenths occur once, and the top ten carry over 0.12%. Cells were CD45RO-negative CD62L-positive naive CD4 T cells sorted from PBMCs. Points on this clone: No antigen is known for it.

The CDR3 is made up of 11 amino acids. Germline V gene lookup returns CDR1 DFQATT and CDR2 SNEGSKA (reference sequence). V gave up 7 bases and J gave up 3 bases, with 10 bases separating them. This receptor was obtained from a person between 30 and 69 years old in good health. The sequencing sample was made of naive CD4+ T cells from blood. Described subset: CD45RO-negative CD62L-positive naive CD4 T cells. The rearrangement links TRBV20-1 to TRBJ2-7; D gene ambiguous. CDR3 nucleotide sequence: TGCAGTGTTTCTCCTCTCTACGAGCAGTACTTC. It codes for CSVSPLYEQYF.